The clone carrying this TCR beta chain appeared a few times. Its antigen is as yet unknown. Each donor's status was that of a healthy bone marrow donor. Germline CDR1 is LGHNA and CDR2 is YSLEER. The CDR3 has 17 amino acids. V was clipped by 0 bases and J by 2 bases; unmatched bases: 7. The data were taken from a study of cytomegalovirus exposure and HLA in healthy donors. Study observations and caveats: In a later analysis, common viral pathogens appeared linked to several of the most significant clusters. In a later analysis, V- and J-gene trimming of beta chains associated with a DCLRE1C missense variant, replicated independently. Altogether, about 160 TCR beta chains were recorded as cytomegalovirus-associated.

The study ran its PCR with 60 Vbeta and 13 Jbeta primers. TCRdb's table, derived via immunoSEQ multiplex PCR, lists solely in-frame clones and lacks some. The table shows hundreds of thousands of clones, with around 79% occurring only once. Sequenced: PBMCs. The clonotype was recovered from a man aged 18 to 35 in good health and CMV-seronegative. J is TRBJ2-7 and V is TRBV4-3; 10 bases line up with TRBD1. CDR3 loop: CASSQDVGTGVTYEQYF. CDR3 coding DNA: TGCGCCAGCAGCCAAGATGTCGGGACAGGGGTCACCTACGAGCAGTACTTC.